One sample yielded the 10 T cell receptor beta chains listed below, sequenced in a study of Siglec-9 on CD8 T cells in melanoma. Method: immunoSEQ multiplex PCR; TCRdb's copy keeps in-frame clones and lacks some. This table holds almost 30,000 clones, 75% to 90% found once. The sample consisted of Siglec-9- CD8+ T cells sorted from blood. All receptors derive from a human donor in good health.

The chain couples TRBV11-2 to TRBJ1-1; maybe TRBD1 (5 bases). Germline CDR1 and CDR2: SGHAT and FQNNGV. The CDR3 is 14 amino acids. Trimming removed 4 bases from V and 4 bases from J, with 13 bases in between. The CDR3 here is CASSSDTGGTEAFF. CDR3 DNA sequence: TGTGCCAGCAGCTCCGACACAGGTGGCACTGAAGCTTTCTTT. The full variable domain, its missing parts supplied by reference TRBV11-2 and TRBJ1-1, is EAGVAQSPRYKIIEKRQSVAFWCNPISGHATLYWYQQILGQGPKLLIQFQNNGVVDDSQLPKDRFSAERLKGVDSTLKIQPAKLEDSAVYLCASSSDTGGTEAFFGQGTRLTVV.

This chain links TRBV27 with TRBJ2-7; possible D gene TRBD1, 6 bases. CDR3 length: 12 residues. Trimming shortened V by 8 bases and J by 5 bases, and 13 bases separated the two germline ends. Germline assignment: CDR1 MNHEY and CDR2 SMNVEV (reference sequence). Here the CDR3 reads CASLGGGNEQYF. The DNA of the CDR3 is TGTGCCAGCCTGGGTGGGGGCAACGAGCAGTACTTC.

The genes are TRBV5-4 and TRBJ2-7; the D call may be TRBD1 or TRBD2 (6 bases each). Trimming pared 0 bases from V and 3 bases from J, leaving 13 bases between. CDR3 size: 15 residues. CDR1 and CDR2 from the germline V gene are SGHNT and YYREEE (reference sequence). CDR3 coding DNA: TGTGCCAGCAGCTTGGCGAGGGGGGAAAACTACGAGCAGTACTTC. Protein product: CASSLARGENYEQYF.

The chain combines TRBV5-5 with TRBJ2-1; perhaps D is TRBD1 or TRBD2 (5 bases each). V was trimmed by 4 bases and J by 2 bases, leaving 22 bases between them. This CDR3 region has 18 residues. Germline CDR1 reads SGHKS; CDR2 reads YYEKEE (reference sequence). This chain's CDR3 is CASSHPTQETGPYNEQFF. CDR3 nucleotide sequence: TGTGCCAGCAGCCACCCCACCCAAGAGACGGGGCCCTACAATGAGCAGTTCTTC.

This clone was seen more than once but under ten times. The V and J genes are TRBV29-1 and TRBJ1-2; D ambiguous. The CDR3 contains 14 residues. Trimming took off 7 bases at V and 3 bases at J, with 18 bases between the two ends. Germline V gene sequence: CDR1 SQVTM, CDR2 ANQGSEA. CDR3 in amino acids: CSAPGGENYYGYTF. The DNA for the CDR3 is TGCAGCGCACCCGGTGGAGAGAACTACTATGGCTACACCTTC.

This clone appeared a few times. The genes are TRBV27 and TRBJ1-1, with D possibly TRBD1 on 5 matching bases. The CDR3 covers 14 residues. The germline CDR1 and CDR2 sequences are MNHEY and SMNVEV (reference sequence). V dropped 7 bases and J dropped 6 bases, with 18 bases sitting between them. CDR3 residues: CASTFRGPVSEAFF. The CDR3 DNA sequence: TGTGCCAGCACCTTTCGGGGCCCGGTCTCTGAAGCTTTCTTT.

The chain has TRBV5-5 and TRBJ2-1; D gene uncertain. The length of the CDR3 is 15 residues. V lost 1 base and J lost 0, with 8 bases in between. Looked up from germline, CDR1 is SGHKS and CDR2 is YYEKEE (reference sequence). CDR3 DNA sequence: TGTGCCAGCAGCTTGCGGGCGAGCTCCTACAATGAGCAGTTCTTC. Amino acids: CASSLRASSYNEQFF.

The chain joins TRBV7-3 to TRBJ2-3, with D maybe TRBD2 (5 bases). The germline V and J ends were trimmed by 2 bases and 3 bases, with 15 bases remaining between them. This CDR3 region has 16 residues. CDR1 SGHTA and CDR2 FQGTGA come from the germline V gene. The CDR3 is CASSLWKGASTDTQYF. The CDR3 DNA reads as TGTGCCAGCAGCTTATGGAAGGGAGCATCAACAGATACGCAGTATTTT.

CDR3 loop: CASSPLAGAAPSTDTQYF. CDR3 bases: TGTGCCAGCAGCCCCCTGGCGGGGGCCGCCCCTAGCACAGATACGCAGTATTTT. The chain carries TRBV5-4 and TRBJ2-3; tentative D call: TRBD2 (7 bases). V was trimmed by 4 bases and J by 0 bases, leaving 21 bases between them. The CDR3 sequence is 18 residues long. Germline CDR1 SGHNT, CDR2 YYREEE (reference sequence).

This chain uses TRBV7-9 with TRBJ2-2; 7 bases line up with TRBD2. This CDR3 is 15 amino acids long. Germline assignment: CDR1 SEHNR and CDR2 FQNEAQ (reference sequence). V lost 2 bases, J lost 3 bases, and 3 bases stayed unmatched. The CDR3 sequence: CASSLLGRDTGELFF. The CDR3 nucleotides read TGTGCCAGCAGCTTACTGGGGAGGGACACCGGGGAGCTGTTTTTT.